This T cell receptor (beta chain) was found in a study of cytomegalovirus exposure and HLA in healthy donors. PCR employed 60 Vbeta and 13 Jbeta primers. The assay was immunoSEQ multiplex PCR, and TCRdb's table has in-frame clones only and misses some. Of some 180,000 clones listed, roughly three quarters are singletons. This clone showed up just once. The CDR3 has 18 residues. The V and J ends lost 2 bases and 8 bases respectively, with 27 bases between them. The chain is built from TRBV23-1 and TRBJ1-2; possible D gene TRBD1, 6 bases. Being an ORF, TRBV23-1 has a function that is uncertain. The sequenced sample was PBMCs. This clonotype originated in a woman aged 30 to 39 in good health and CMV-seropositive. CDR3 region: CASSQRRGPLPRAKGYTF. DNA for the CDR3: TGCGCCAGCAGTCAACGCAGGGGACCTTTGCCGCGGGCGAAAGGCTACACCTTC.